This T cell receptor (beta chain) emerged from a study of brain T cells in children with intractable seizures. Study-wide results and limits: Patients' HCMV serostatus was unknown; virus specificity rests on CDR3 similarity alone.

About this clone: The antigen is not known.

This CDR3 comprises 15 residues. CDR1 and CDR2 (germline): PRHDT, FYEKMQ (reference sequence). The ends were cut back, 5 bases at V and 5 bases at J, with 18 bases in the middle. Assay: immunoSEQ multiplex PCR; the TCRdb copy retains only in-frame clones and omits some. This table holds 88,000 or so clones, about 93% found once. V usage is TRBV13 and J usage is TRBJ1-1; D may be TRBD1 (5 bases). Specimen: peripheral blood, collected at surgery. This TCR derives from a girl aged 2-10 years with Rasmussen encephalitis and intractable seizures. CDR3 in amino acids: CASSPLGTVGTEAFF. CDR3 DNA sequence: TGTGCCAGCAGCCCGCTGGGGACGGTTGGTACTGAAGCTTTCTTT.